This T cell receptor beta chain is drawn from a study of cytomegalovirus exposure and HLA in healthy donors (dated by TCRdb to about 2017). At the level of the whole study: An earlier analysis of approximately 640 of the donors reported more than 250 Gb of sequence data and around 110 million unique TCR beta sequences from 190 million or so T cells. Approximately 310 gigabases of sequencing data and 80 million or so unique TCR sequences were included in an early release covering roughly 600 HLA-typed donors. Of the roughly 430 genotyped donors, approximately 83% fell in the genetic ancestry cluster associated with self-reported Caucasian donors. The study was designed to test whether signatures of past pathogen exposure could be identified by cataloging public T cell receptors. The T cell repertoires of 666 subjects were profiled by immunosequencing and related to cytomegalovirus serostatus. Along with the 666-subject first cohort, a separate validation cohort of approximately 110 different subjects was used. The study combined high-throughput TCR immunosequencing, statistical association of individual TCRs with disease status, and machine learning to predict cytomegalovirus infection status. To study patterns of TCR occurrence, a later analysis re-analyzed previously published TCR beta repertoires from 550 to 800 donors and added high-resolution HLA genotyping. In the later analysis, no new phenotypic data were used to find candidate immune exposures; instead, reliance was placed on TCR beta sequences and their occurrence across donors. An earlier analysis of 500 to 650 of the donors applied high-throughput TCR beta sequencing to assess whether each TCR beta V gene segment acted as functional or pseudogenic. Donor age, sex, ethnicity and CMV serostatus were collected together with the repertoire data. A later genetic analysis took genome-wide SNP genotypes for about three fifths of the 666 donors and used that subset as a discovery cohort. Every discovery cohort repertoire had been produced on one sequencing platform. Class I and class II HLA loci were covered by the typing at four-digit resolution. The number of typed donors differed by locus: about 620-640 for A, B, C, DRB1 and DQB1; some 500 for DQA1; some 590 for DPA1; and about 470 for DPB1. A handful of DR-DQ haplotypes were handled as single units for association and clustering because linkage in the cohort was strong. Among roughly 400 genotyped donors of the cohort, an average of approximately 220,000 unique TCR beta nucleotide sequences was sequenced per donor, of which about 19% were non-productive. Overall results and qualifications from the work: A later genetic analysis associated a missense DCLRE1C variant with V-gene and J-gene trimming of TCR beta chains, and an independent cohort replicated the association. The 87-base-pair reads could not distinguish some IMGT-functional V segments, including TRBV6-2 and TRBV6-3, so those segments were excluded. A further reported finding was that TCR beta sequences accurately predicted the HLA-A and HLA-B alleles for most subjects in the first cohort. According to a later analysis, TCR association rates differed among HLA loci, with DRB1 alleles showing the most associated TCRs and HLA-C alleles showing the fewest. The classifier was reported to diagnose cytomegalovirus status with high specificity and sensitivity in both the original and validation cohorts. Because HLA typing was unavailable for some donors at each locus, only the typed subset was used in association tests. An earlier analysis of approximately 590 of the donors showed that most TCR beta V segments appeared in productive rearrangements either about 87% or about 30% of the time, which broadly matched IMGT annotations. In a later analysis, HLA-associated TCR beta chains were found to be more clonally expanded and to have lower generation probabilities than equally common non-associated chains. Because counts were too low, fewer than 20 rarely observed V segments, including chromosome 9 orphons, were excluded from the earlier analysis of some 590 of the donors. In a later analysis, around 15,000 TCR beta sequences were associated with specific HLA alleles at a false discovery rate of 0.05. The only immune exposure information available for the cohort was CMV serostatus. A few of the identified cytomegalovirus-associated TCR beta chains were confirmed in vitro to be specific for cytomegalovirus antigens. Most TCR sequences were seen in very few donors, while some public TCRs were found in many individuals. Most CMV-associated TCR beta chains appeared to be HLA-restricted in a later analysis, and the HLA associations seemed to be driven largely by CMV exposure. When HLA alleles, especially DR and DQ, strongly co-occurred, attributing TCR associations to individual alleles was difficult. In a later analysis, several top co-occurrence clusters were reported to appear linked to parvovirus B19, influenza, CMV and Epstein-Barr virus. A cluster of highly shared sequence variants was judged likely to represent a technical artifact of the sequencing pipeline. Correlated functional status among segregating V segments might be attributable to linkage disequilibrium, but an unknown experimental factor could not be ruled out. This cohort had only TCR beta chains sequenced, and the lack of alpha or paired-chain data limited which features could be detected. Sequencing depth was assumed to be roughly uniform across donors in the presence/absence analyses, though that assumption may not hold. The study listed over 150 TCR beta chains as associated with cytomegalovirus. The authors suggested that the approach could potentially be extended to other disease states and immunological phenotypes. Compared with the 666-donor mean, donors in an Asian-associated ancestry cluster had fewer N-insertions in productive TCRs, according to a later genetic analysis.

The cohort was made up of approximately 670 healthy bone marrow donors. At the time of sampling, every cohort member was nominally healthy, though immune exposures that went unrecorded were likely present. The donor was CMV seronegative and was included in the group of several hundred seronegative cohort members. A peripheral blood sample was collected from each donor, and TCR beta sequencing was performed on peripheral blood mononuclear cells. The Qiagen DNeasy Blood Extraction Kit was used to extract genomic DNA from the blood cell samples. Concerning this clone itself: What antigen it recognizes has not been identified. Per-base quality was not reported, and no clone a single base away is much larger than it.

The CDR3 measures 12 amino acids from cysteine to phenylalanine. The read is trimmed to its CDR3 DNA, 36 bases read in frame from base 1. Germline trimming: 6 bases from V, 5 bases from J; junction bases outside gene matches: 1. CDR1 and CDR2 were assigned from the germline V gene as WSHSY and SAAADI. Libraries were constructed by the immunoSEQ multiplex PCR assay. For the multiplex PCR, a mixture combining 60 forward primers for TCR Vbeta segments and 13 reverse primers for TCR Jbeta segments was used. The CDR3 region of rearranged TCR beta genes was amplified from genomic DNA by a multiplex PCR assay. The Illumina HiSeq System was used to sequence the amplified TCR beta libraries as 87-base-pair reads. The published analysis was carried out like this. In a later analysis, tens of millions of unique TCR beta chains were counted across the 650 to 750 repertoires, and roughly 11 million of these chains were shared by at least two donors. Raw reads were error-corrected and collapsed into unique sequences by a nearest-neighbor algorithm in which closely related sequences were merged to remove PCR and sequencing errors. To assign V, D and J gene segments, CDR3 sequences were aligned to IMGT reference sequences. For a sequence to be retained, at least a six-nucleotide match to both a V gene segment and a J gene segment was required. A rearrangement was called productive if the CDR3 had no stop codons and remained in frame with V and J, and every other rearrangement was called non-productive. Following IMGT convention, CDR3 was defined as the stretch from the second conserved V-encoded cysteine to the conserved J-encoded phenylalanine. The earlier analysis of 550 to 650 of the donors excluded any sequence lacking an unambiguous match to a single V gene segment. In an earlier analysis of a few hundred of the donors, V segments were called functional above 56.7% productive rearrangements and were called segregating when the between-donor standard deviation exceeded 5%. A statistical classification framework was built for diagnosing cytomegalovirus status from the catalog of TCR beta chain sequences. A later analysis assigned V and J genes by comparing TCR nucleotide sequences with IMGT/GENE-DB human TR gene sequences. In a later analysis, CDR3 sequences and most-parsimonious VDJ recombination scenarios were assigned using the TCRdist pipeline. In a later analysis, each TCR beta chain was defined by its CDR3 amino acid sequence together with its V-gene family, and reads lacking a unique V-gene family were excluded. In a later analysis, 450 to 600 highly shared, low-generation-probability nucleotide sequences were removed to address suspected cross-contamination and a sequencing artifact. In a later analysis, a clonal expansion index for each public chain was calculated from normalized within-repertoire ranks of inferred template counts. Generation probabilities in a later analysis came from a VDJ recombination model fitted to out-of-frame rearrangements, and those results were checked against IGoR. In a later analysis, TCR-TCR, TCR-HLA and TCR-CMV co-occurrence was scored with hypergeometric tests, and a repertoire-size bias correction was applied to TCR pairs. To estimate false discovery rates, a later analysis permuted the HLA or CMV assignments 20 times. In a later analysis, co-occurring TCRs were grouped using DBSCAN, and TCRdist sequence similarity was added for clustering within HLA-allele-positive subsets. Repertoires with fewer than 30,000 or more than 120,000 public chains were left out of co-occurrence clustering, as were about 5 repertoires with anomalous nucleotide sharing. In TCRdb, the immuneACCESS table is reduced to in-frame sequences with V and J assigned. These tables do not hold every clone; where another copy was compared, an unresolved V gene accounts for under half, and the others remain unexplained. From that table come the V and J calls and clone size; the DNA was used to work out D and trimming. The sample profile shows 95,000 to 150,000 clones; about 70% of them were found once. The ten largest clones capture around 4.2% of the sample.

The sample consisted of PBMCs. Here the chain combines TRBV10-2 and TRBJ2-3; TRBD2 agrees with 8 junctional bases. The TCR sequence derives from a woman aged 40-49 years in good health and CMV-seronegative. Read as DNA, the sequence is TGCGCCAGCAGCCTAGCGGGAGATACGCAGTATTTT. Its translation is CASSLAGDTQYF.